The present entry profiles one TCR beta chain with its context. Antigen unknown. There are 14 residues in the CDR3. Germline V gene data show CDR1 as MDHEN and CDR2 as SYDVKM. The ends were cut back, 2 bases at V and 6 bases at J, with 12 bases in the middle. The sample is drawn from a study of circulating tumor DNA in untreated peripheral T-cell lymphoma. Points from the study as a whole: Baseline tissues yielded roughly 88% and baseline serum 65% to 75% tumor-specific clonotype detection.

Before treatment, baseline tumor tissue was collected for sequencing. TCRdb keeps only in-frame clones here, not all; method: immunoSEQ multiplex PCR. The sample has approximately 10,000 clones, roughly 80% seen once. Sequencing input: tumor tissue. The chain combines TRBV28 with TRBJ2-3; D gene unclear. This sequence was found in a human donor with peripheral T-cell lymphoma. The DNA for the CDR3 is TGTGCCAGCAGTTTAGGTGGTGTCATCGATACGCAGTATTTT. Translation gives CASSLGGVIDTQYF.